This T cell receptor (beta chain) emerged from a study of blood T cell repertoires in COVID-19. Study context: PBMCs, B-cell-depleted T cells, or T cells were the source of the cDNA or gDNA that made up the material.

CDR1 is LNHDA, CDR2 SQIVND, per germline (reference sequence). Trimming shortened V by 0 bases and J by 9 bases, and 9 bases separated the two germline ends. The length of the CDR3 is 14 residues. In the original workflow: Amplification of reference gene primers provided the estimated nucleated cell counts. The method was immunoSEQ multiplex PCR; TCRdb's version includes in-frame clones alone and lacks a portion of them. V and J calls and clone size are those listed in that table; D and trimming were worked out from the DNA. This table has over 150,000 clones, 82% appearing once. The sequencing sample was made of peripheral blood. The V call is TRBV19, the J call TRBJ1-6; no clear D. This clonotype was obtained from a woman aged 80 or older with active or convalescent COVID-19. This CDR3 is CASSIDGRFSPLHF. The CDR3 nucleotides are TGTGCCAGTAGTATAGATGGCCGTTTTTCACCCCTCCACTTT.